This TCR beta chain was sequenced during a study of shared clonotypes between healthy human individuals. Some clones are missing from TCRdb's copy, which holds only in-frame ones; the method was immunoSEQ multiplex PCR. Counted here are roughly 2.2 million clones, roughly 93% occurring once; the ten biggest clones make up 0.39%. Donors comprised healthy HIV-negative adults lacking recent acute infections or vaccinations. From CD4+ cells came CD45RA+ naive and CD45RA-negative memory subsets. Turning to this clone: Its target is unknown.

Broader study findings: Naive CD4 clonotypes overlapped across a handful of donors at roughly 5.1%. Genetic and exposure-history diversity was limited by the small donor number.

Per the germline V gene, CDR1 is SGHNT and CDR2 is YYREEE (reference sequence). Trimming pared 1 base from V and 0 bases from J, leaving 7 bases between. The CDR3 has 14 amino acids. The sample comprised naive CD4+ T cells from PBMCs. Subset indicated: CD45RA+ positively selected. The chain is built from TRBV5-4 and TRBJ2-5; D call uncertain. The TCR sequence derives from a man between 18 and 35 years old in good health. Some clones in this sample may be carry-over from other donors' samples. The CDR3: CASSLPTDQETQYF. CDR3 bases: TGTGCCAGCAGCTTGCCCACAGACCAAGAGACCCAGTACTTC.